This entry lists 4 T cell receptor beta chains sequenced from one sample in a study of tumor-infiltrating lymphocytes in primary liver carcinoma (dated by TCRdb to the late 2010s). Sequenced on an Illumina HiSeq 2500. Using a constant-region primer and ProtoScript II reverse transcriptase, TCRbeta-specific cDNA was reverse-transcribed from about 460 ng total RNA. TCRbeta libraries were built with three nested multiplex PCR rounds, a slightly modified ARM-PCR procedure. Each of the first two PCR rounds ran for approximately 11 cycles and used multiplex TRBV1-TRBV30 forward primers together with a Cbeta reverse primer. The public reads were run again by TCRdb, first through fastp at Q25 and then through MiXCR, and only productive beta chains were kept. Duplicate CDR3 protein sequences are folded into a single record with the most common DNA and genes. The sample has about 75,000 distinct CDR3 sequences on record, roughly 71% of them singletons. The top ten hold about 26% of the sample.

Total RNA and DNA were co-extracted without cell sorting from roughly 20-30 mg of bulk tissue using the AllPrep DNA/RNA mini kit. The sample comprised tumor-adjacent normal liver tissue. The receptors were gathered from a man aged 40-50 years with primary liver carcinoma and hepatitis B virus infection.

This clonotype was recorded at least ten times. V gene TRBV29-1 combines with J gene TRBJ2-7, with D possibly TRBD1 on 6 matching bases. CDR3 length equals 13 residues. V was clipped by 1 base and J by 0 bases, with 7 bases between them. Germline-derived CDR1 and CDR2 are SQVTM and ANQGSEA. The CDR3 is CSVEGTDSYEQYF. In DNA form, the CDR3 reads TGCAGCGTTGAAGGGACAGACTCCTACGAGCAGTACTTC.

The sample holds many counts of this clonotype. The chain has TRBV6-6 and TRBJ2-7; D uncertain. The CDR3 extends over 12 amino acids. CDR1 and CDR2 (germline): MNHNY, SVGAGI (reference sequence). V was shortened by 2 bases and J by 3 bases, with 5 bases between the two germline ends. The CDR3 DNA is TGTGCCAGCAGTTACACAATCTACGAGCAGTACTTC. Translation: CASSYTIYEQYF.

This clonotype was observed many times. The chain uses TRBV10-1 and TRBJ2-3; D call uncertain. The CDR3 sequence is 13 residues long. The V end was cut by 4 bases, the J end by 0 bases, with 5 bases between. CDR1 WNHNN and CDR2 SYGVQD come from the germline V gene (reference sequence). CDR3 sequence: CASSARSTDTQYF. The DNA for the CDR3 is TGCGCCAGCAGTGCACGGAGCACAGATACGCAGTATTTT.

A word on this clonotype: Relative to the germline gene, one junction end is altered; a read error may explain this. The rearrangement uses TRBV7-8 and TRBJ2-1; TRBD2 is a possible D gene (5 bases). Germline values: CDR1 SGHVS, CDR2 FQNEAQ. This CDR3 region has 18 residues. The CDR3 sequence is CASSPLGGAAVSYNEQLF. The CDR3 DNA is TGTGCCAGCAGCCCGCTTGGAGGCGCAGCGGTCTCGTACAATGAGCAGTTATTC.